This TCR beta chain was identified during a study of beta chain features in type 1 diabetes. As regards this clone: Its specificity is not known.

Study-wide results and caveats: Reduced insertions and increased deletions marked VDJ junctions in type 1 diabetes patients. TCRB repertoires of naive, central memory and Treg cells appeared more similar among patients than among healthy donors. Still unanswered here is whether HLA type influences TCRB rearrangement.

Expressed TCRB transcripts were sequenced after all isolated RNA was converted to cDNA. Method: immunoSEQ multiplex PCR; TCRdb's copy keeps in-frame clones and lacks some. The table shows about 160,000 clones, with less than 9.5% occurring only once. Deletions cut 0 bases from V and 9 bases from J, with 5 bases between. The CDR3 is 12 amino acids. Looked up from germline, CDR1 is MGHRA and CDR2 is YSYEKL. Source material: central memory CD4+ T cells from blood. The rearrangement uses TRBV4-1 and TRBJ1-4; D unresolved. The sequence derives from a woman aged 18 to 35 in good health. DNA for the CDR3: TGCGCCAGCAGCCAAGATGGGCAAAAACTGTTTTTT. As protein: CASSQDGQKLFF.